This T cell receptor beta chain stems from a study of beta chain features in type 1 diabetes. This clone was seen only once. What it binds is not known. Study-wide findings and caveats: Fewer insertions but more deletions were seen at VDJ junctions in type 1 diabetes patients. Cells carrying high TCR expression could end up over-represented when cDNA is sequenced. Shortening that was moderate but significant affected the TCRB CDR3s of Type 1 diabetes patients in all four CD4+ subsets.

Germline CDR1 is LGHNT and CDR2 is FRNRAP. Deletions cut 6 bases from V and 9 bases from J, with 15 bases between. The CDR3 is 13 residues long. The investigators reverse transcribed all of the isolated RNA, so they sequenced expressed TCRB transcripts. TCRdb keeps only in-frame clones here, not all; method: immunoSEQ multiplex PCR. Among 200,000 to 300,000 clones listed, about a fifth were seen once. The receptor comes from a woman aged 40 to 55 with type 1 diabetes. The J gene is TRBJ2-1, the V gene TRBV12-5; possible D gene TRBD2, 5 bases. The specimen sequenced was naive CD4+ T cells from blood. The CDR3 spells CASGLDSLGEQFF. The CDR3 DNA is TGTGCTAGTGGCCTGGACTCCCTAGGTGAGCAGTTCTTC.